The 25 T cell receptor beta chains listed next were all sequenced from one sample in a study of CD8+CD57+ T cells in acquired aplastic anemia. Patients who underwent sequencing had shown CD8+CD57+ cell expansion by flow cytometry. TCR beta VDJ and CDR3 profiling used genomic DNA as template. In TCRdb, the reads were re-called with MiXCR into one record per CDR3 protein. The table has roughly 190,000 distinct CDR3 sequences, roughly half seen once. The specimen sequenced was sorted CD4+, CD8+, or CD8+CD57+ T cells (not recorded which) from PBMCs. These receptors were collected from a human donor with aplastic anemia.

The gene calls are TRBV19 and TRBJ2-3; 9 positions agree with TRBD1. Germline CDR1 and CDR2: LNHDA and SQIVND (reference sequence). The CDR3 totals 16 residues. The V and J ends lost 1 base and 4 bases, in that order; junction bases with no gene match: 6. CDR3: CASSIGVGDRADTQYF. The DNA of the CDR3 is TGTGCCAGTAGTATAGGTGTAGGGGACAGGGCAGATACGCAGTATTTT.

The chain uses TRBV6-1 and TRBJ2-3; D may match TRBD1 or TRBD2 (5 bases each). Germline V gene sequence: CDR1 MNHNS, CDR2 SASEGT. The ends were cut back, 5 bases at V and 7 bases at J, with 22 bases in the middle. This CDR3 region has 16 residues. CDR3 region: CASSRGLGPGGNTQYF. In nucleotides, the CDR3 is TGTGCCAGCAGTCGAGGCTTGGGACCCGGAGGAAATACGCAGTATTTT.

This clonotype has only a few counts. The chain has TRBV4-2 and TRBJ2-3, with a weak D call TRBD2 (6 bases). Trimming took off 1 base at V and 1 base at J, with 15 bases between the two ends. Germline V gene data show CDR1 as LGHNA and CDR2 as YNFKEQ. The CDR3 has 17 amino acids. DNA for the CDR3: TGTGCCAGCAGCCAAGCTTACGGGAGAGATGGCACAGATACGCAGTATTTT. The encoded protein is CASSQAYGRDGTDTQYF.

As to this clonotype: A much larger clone lies a single base off, so this may be a read error. This chain uses TRBV4-1 with TRBJ2-7, with D possibly called TRBD1 or TRBD2 (5 bases each). This CDR3 has 14 residues. V dropped 0 bases and J dropped 6 bases, with 12 bases sitting between them. CDR1 and CDR2 from the germline V gene are MGHRA and YSYEKL. CDR3 nucleotides: TGCGCCAGCAGCCAAGAGGGACGGAGCCGCGAGCAGTACTTC. Encoded protein: CASSQEGRSREQYF.

This clonotype was found a few times. The chain combines TRBV24-1 with TRBJ2-3, with TRBD2 matching 7 bases. CDR1 is KGHDR and CDR2 is SFDVKD in the germline V gene. This CDR3 has 15 amino acids. Losses at the gene ends were 11 bases for V and 4 bases for J; bases not matched to a gene: 14. CDR3 nucleotides: TGTGCCAGCAAACCAGGACTAGTGAGGCCAGATACGCAGTATTTT. Translating it yields CASKPGLVRPDTQYF.

This clonotype was detected a few times. Because the CDR3 is missing its conserved closing phenylalanine or tryptophan, this is likely a read error. The gene calls are TRBV11-1 and TRBJ1-3; unclear D gene. V lost 1 base and J lost 2, with 15 bases in between. Germline CDR1 reads SGHAT; CDR2 reads FQDESV (reference sequence). The CDR3 length is 17 residues. CDR3 sequence reads: CASSLVRSERPGNTIYL. The CDR3 DNA is TGTGCCAGCAGCTTAGTTCGGTCCGAAAGACCTGGAAACACCATATATCTT.

V gene TRBV7-8 combines with J gene TRBJ2-1; D is unresolved. Trimming took off 5 bases at V and 6 bases at J, with 11 bases between the two ends. Germline CDR1 and CDR2: SGHVS and FQNEAQ. The CDR3 loop spans 13 amino acids. The CDR3 is CASSPRVRNEQFF. The CDR3 nucleotides read TGTGCCAGCAGCCCACGGGTCCGCAATGAGCAGTTCTTC.

This clonotype was seen only a few times. The chain carries TRBV27 and TRBJ1-5, with a possible D match to TRBD1 (6 bases). Between the trimmed V and J ends, which lost 4 bases and 3 bases, there was a span of 13 bases. The germline CDR1 and CDR2 sequences are MNHEY and SMNVEV (reference sequence). The CDR3 extends over 15 amino acids. In nucleotides, the CDR3 is TGTGCCAGCAGTTCCGGACAGACCAACAATCAGCCCCAGCATTTT. Amino acids: CASSSGQTNNQPQHF.

This clonotype has at least ten counts. This rearrangement joins TRBV7-3 to TRBJ1-2; TRBD1 is a possible D gene (5 bases). V dropped 5 bases and J dropped 0 bases, with 16 bases sitting between them. In germline, CDR1 is SGHTA, CDR2 FQGTGA. This CDR3 spans 16 amino acids. The CDR3, as DNA: TGTGCCAGCAGCCCCCGGACACTTGGCTCTAACTATGGCTACACCTTC. As protein: CASSPRTLGSNYGYTF.

With regard to this clonotype: A much larger clone sits a single nucleotide away, making a read error possible. The V and J genes are TRBV10-3 and TRBJ1-2; maybe TRBD1 (5 bases). CDR1 is ENHRY, CDR2 SYGVKD, per germline. The CDR3 totals 13 residues. The V end lost 11 bases, the J end lost 6 bases, and 19 bases lay between the germline ends. In nucleotides, the CDR3 is TGTGCCTGCAACCCTTCCGGGGGACATGGCTACACCTTC. This gives the protein CACNPSGGHGYTF.

Remarks on this clonotype: A much larger clone lies one base from this, so it may be a read error. The J gene is TRBJ2-3, the V gene TRBV7-6; perhaps TRBD2 as D (6 bases). The CDR3 is made up of 12 amino acids. Germline V gene sequence: CDR1 SGHVS, CDR2 FNYEAQ. CDR3 nucleotide sequence: TGTGCCAGCAGTTACTCGGGAGATAAGCAGTATTTT. Protein: CASSYSGDKQYF.

This rearrangement joins TRBV2 to TRBJ1-2; D call uncertain. The V end was cut by 0 bases, the J end by 10 bases, with 15 bases between. The CDR3 loop spans 14 amino acids. In germline, CDR1 is SNHLY, CDR2 FYNNEI. CDR3 nucleotides: TGTGCCAGCAGTGAAGCAGGAGCCTTCCCCCTCTACACCTTC. This sequence encodes CASSEAGAFPLYTF.

This chain's CDR3 is CSARGRGWNEQFF. CDR3 DNA: TGCAGTGCTAGAGGCCGAGGGTGGAATGAGCAGTTCTTC. This chain joins TRBV20-1 and TRBJ2-1, with D perhaps matching TRBD2 (5 bases). CDR1 DFQATT and CDR2 SNEGSKA come from the germline V gene (reference sequence). Trimming cost V 1 base and J 7 bases, with 11 bases left between them. The CDR3 has 13 amino acids.

CDR3 in amino acids: CSAIRDSSYNEQFF. CDR3 nucleotides: TGCAGCGCCATCCGGGACAGCTCCTACAATGAGCAGTTCTTC. The chain recombines TRBV29-1 with TRBJ2-1, with 7 bases that match TRBD1. J gave up 0 bases and V 7 bases, and 6 bases lay outside the gene matches. This CDR3 has 14 residues. The germline gives CDR1 SQVTM, CDR2 ANQGSEA.

V is TRBV7-9 and J is TRBJ1-6; 9 bases are shared with TRBD1. V lost 4 bases to trimming and J lost 8 bases; unmatched junction nucleotides: 6. Germline-derived CDR1 and CDR2 are SEHNR and FQNEAQ (reference sequence). The CDR3 spans 15 residues. CDR3 nucleotides: TGTGCCAGCAGCTCACCGGGACAGGGAGATTCACCCCTCCACTTT. Its protein is CASSSPGQGDSPLHF. Full variable domain (outside the CDR3, taken from reference TRBV7-9 and TRBJ1-6): DTGVSQNPRHKITKRGQNVTFRCDPISEHNRLYWYRQTLGQGPEFLTYFQNEAQLEKSRLLSDRFSAERPKGSFSTLEIQRTEQGDSAMYLCASSSPGQGDSPLHFGNGTRLTVT.

The table lists this clonotype with many counts. The CDR3 DNA reads TGTGCCAGCAGCCAGGGCCGACAGGGCGAGCAGTACTTC. It translates to CASSQGRQGEQYF. The V call is TRBV3-1, the J call TRBJ2-7; 7 nucleotides line up with TRBD1. CDR1 is LGHDT and CDR2 is YNNKEL in the germline V gene (reference sequence). The CDR3 spans 13 residues. Trimming cost V 3 bases and J 6 bases; bases outside gene matches: 5.

The rearrangement links TRBV7-6 to TRBJ2-1; TRBD1 is a possible D gene (6 bases). V dropped 3 bases and J dropped 10 bases, with 10 bases sitting between them. CDR1 is SGHVS and CDR2 is FNYEAQ in the germline V gene. This CDR3 region has 12 residues. The CDR3, as DNA: TGTGCCAGCAGCTTGGGGACACAAGAGCAGTTCTTC. It codes for CASSLGTQEQFF.

The table lists this clonotype with a few counts. The V and J genes are TRBV30 and TRBJ2-7; the match to TRBD2 covers 11 bases. Germline CDR1 GTSNPN, CDR2 SVGIG (reference sequence). J lost 3 bases, V lost 1 base, and 8 bases had no gene match. CDR3 length equals 16 residues. The CDR3 sequence: CAWSGLAGGSDYEQYF. In nucleotides, the CDR3 is TGTGCCTGGAGTGGTCTAGCGGGAGGCTCCGACTACGAGCAGTACTTC.

The chain employs TRBV29-1 and TRBJ2-7; 15 positions match TRBD2. Germline V CDR1 and CDR2: SQVTM, ANQGSEA. The ends lost 2 bases at V and 3 bases at J; junction bases unmatched: 2. The CDR3 spans 15 residues. The CDR3 sequence: CSVEPGLAGGYEQYF. The CDR3 nucleotides are TGCAGCGTTGAACCGGGACTAGCGGGAGGCTACGAGCAGTACTTC.

The CDR3 region has the DNA TGCGCCAGCAGCCGGATCCTGGACGGGAAAGAGACCCAGTACTTC. This codes for CASSRILDGKETQYF. The chain combines TRBV4-3 with TRBJ2-5; maybe TRBD2 (5 bases). CDR1 is LGHNA, CDR2 YSLEER, per germline. The CDR3 runs 15 residues. Trimming removed 4 bases from V and 3 bases from J, with 15 bases in between.

The chain is built from TRBV9 and TRBJ1-6, with a possible D match to TRBD1 (6 bases). The CDR3 contains 16 residues. The V end was cut by 2 bases, the J end by 8 bases, with 17 bases between. Germline V gene data show CDR1 as SGDLS and CDR2 as YYNGEE. The CDR3 reads CASSVNPGQSDSPLHF. CDR3 sequence (DNA): TGTGCCAGCAGCGTTAACCCCGGACAGTCGGATTCACCCCTCCACTTT.

This clonotype occurred a few times. The chain links TRBV20-1 to TRBJ2-3; weak D call: TRBD1 (6 bases). Germline V gene data show CDR1 as DFQATT and CDR2 as SNEGSKA (reference sequence). The CDR3 loop spans 13 amino acids. With 7 bases removed from V and 4 bases from J, the gap between germline ends came to 15 bases. Here the CDR3 reads CSGGTGRPDTQYF. CDR3 DNA: TGCAGTGGGGGCACAGGGAGACCAGATACGCAGTATTTT.

This rearrangement joins TRBV7-3 to TRBJ2-5; tentative D call: TRBD2 (5 bases). CDR3 length: 15 amino acids. CDR1 is SGHTA and CDR2 is FQGTGA in the germline V gene. V was cut by 0 bases and J by 2 bases, with 10 bases left in between. The CDR3 DNA reads TGTGCCAGCAGCTTAACTCGGACTGAACAAGAGACCCAGTACTTC. The encoded protein is CASSLTRTEQETQYF.

The gene calls are TRBV27 and TRBJ2-7, with TRBD1 matching over 9 bases. The ends lost 2 bases at V and 6 bases at J; junction bases unmatched: 8. Germline values: CDR1 MNHEY, CDR2 SMNVEV (reference sequence). The CDR3 has 15 amino acids. The DNA for the CDR3 is TGTGCCAGCAGTTTACTATTGGGGACAGGGTCCGAGCAGTACTTC. This translates into CASSLLLGTGSEQYF.

This clonotype showed up just a few times. One base away lies a much larger clone, so this may be a sequencing read error. CDR3 protein: CSARVLGFDNTQYF. The DNA for the CDR3 is TGCAGTGCTAGAGTTTTGGGGTTCGACAACACTCAGTACTTC. This rearrangement joins TRBV20-1 to TRBJ2-4; no firm D call. The CDR3 is 14 amino acids. The germline CDR1 and CDR2 sequences are DFQATT and SNEGSKA (reference sequence).